The T cell receptor beta chain under discussion was sequenced for a study of shared clonotypes between healthy human individuals (TCRdb year 2020). Concerning the study at large: Two women and three men aged 18 to 49 years were included in the cohort. To estimate repertoire size and how much clonotype sharing occurs between individuals, the study deeply sequenced the blood TCR repertoires of roughly 5 healthy adults. Different laboratories and diverse techniques were used to prepare libraries and sequence TCR repertoires, to increase sequencing depth and limit assay-specific biases. Per donor, leukapheresis produced somewhere between about 0.94 and 9 billion PBMCs. What the work shows at the level of the full study, not this receptor alone: Only blood was sampled, and tissue TCR repertoires likely differ from those in blood. The genetic and exposure-history diversity represented was limited by the small number of donors. Pairwise subsampling indicated that sequencing depth was expected to affect the degree of clonotype sharing among donors.

The donors were healthy, HIV-negative adults with no recently reported acute infections or vaccinations. Every donor was a Caucasian adult residing in Nashville, Tennessee, USA. In the unsorted samples, around 81 million PBMCs were counted, and genomic DNA was extracted using the QIAamp DNA Blood Mini kit. After blood collection by leukapheresis, PBMCs were isolated using Ficoll-Histopaque density gradient centrifugation and then cryopreserved in the vapor phase of liquid nitrogen. With respect to this clone: It has no known antigen specificity. No base-level quality is on record; no much larger clone is a single base apart.

Using the deep immunoSEQ assay, multiplex PCR amplified TCR CDR3 regions from genomic DNA. Extracted genomic DNA from each cell subset was spread evenly across all wells of several immunoSEQ 96-well plates, with each plate serving as a replicate. For unsorted PBMC, each replicate PCR was loaded with approximately 330 ng genomic DNA, equivalent to approximately 33,000 T cell genomes. Genomic DNA from unsorted PBMC was sequenced over ten immunoSEQ deep assay plates. Purified libraries were measured with a Qubit 3.0 fluorometer, size-checked on a Bioanalyzer 2100, and measured again with the KAPA Library Quantification kit. Each immunoSEQ 96-well plate was sequenced on its own single-read 150-cycle Illumina NextSeq 550 flow cell. The original methods were these. The immunoSEQ output contained only junctional sequences without quality scores, so filtering could not match that applied to full-length reads. To assign V/J genes and CDR3, sequences were annotated using PyIR, a Python wrapper for IgBLAST v1.9, with IMGT germline references. Reads were filtered out if the reads had weak V/J assignments (E-value above 1e-6), no CDR3, stop codons, out-of-frame junctions, or ambiguous translated residues. V3J clonotypes were defined by identical inferred V gene, J gene, and CDR3 amino acid sequence. Percentage overlap between repertoires was calculated by dividing the number of shared unique clonotypes by the size of the smaller repertoire. Three approaches were used to assess repertoire richness: RTK rarefaction, the Chao1 estimator, and Recon v2.1 estimates of unobserved clonotypes. This is the immuneACCESS table as TCRdb keeps it, with only in-frame sequences that have V and J called. A part of the clones is gone; compared with another copy, unresolved V genes explain less than half, and the rest is unexplained. V, J and clone size were drawn from that table, and D and trimming were deduced from the DNA. Counted in this sample were 450,000 to 600,000 clones; 60% to 85% of them appeared once. 10% to 15% of the sample lies in the top ten.

The CDR3 measures 15 amino acids from cysteine to phenylalanine. Only CDR3 DNA is held: 45 bases, read in frame from base 1. V is pared back by 5 bases and J by 5 bases, with 18 bases lying between the germline termini. The germline V gene yields MNHEY for CDR1 and SVGAGI for CDR2. Specimen: PBMCs. The receptor was isolated from a woman between 35 and 50 years old in good health. Some clones in this sample may be carry-over from other donors' samples. Recombination connected TRBV6-5 to TRBJ1-1; D gene: possibly TRBD1, on 6 matching bases. For the CDR3, the sequence is CASSPIGGFETEAFF. The bases read TGTGCCAGCAGTCCCATAGGGGGTTTTGAGACTGAAGCTTTCTTT.